This T cell receptor (beta chain) comes out of a study of blood T cell repertoires in COVID-19. The protocol was immunoSEQ multiplex PCR, while the TCRdb copy is restricted to in-frame clones and leaves out a portion. This sample has 26,000 or so clones, with around 90% found just once. This CDR3 comprises 13 residues. In germline, CDR1 is KGHSH, CDR2 LQKENI. The ends were cut back, 0 bases at V and 7 bases at J, with 9 bases in the middle. The receptor was isolated from a human donor in a cohort sampled during active COVID-19. The chain has TRBV18 and TRBJ1-2, with D maybe TRBD1 (6 bases). The sequenced material came from peripheral blood. The CDR3 DNA reads as TGTGCCAGCTCACCACCGGTGGGGGCTGGCTACACCTTC. Translating it yields CASSPPVGAGYTF.